This TCR beta chain is from a study of cytomegalovirus exposure and HLA in healthy donors. General observations from the study: Some TCR beta chains (more than 150 of them) were listed as cytomegalovirus-associated. In the analysis, some V segments, TRBV6-2 and TRBV6-3 included, were excluded as indistinguishable.

The V and J ends lost 1 base and 6 bases, in that order; junction bases with no gene match: 8. The germline gives CDR1 MNHNS, CDR2 SASEGT. CDR3 length: 15 amino acids. With regard to this clone: The antigen remains unidentified.

The PCR contained 60 Vbeta and 13 Jbeta primers. The assay was immunoSEQ multiplex PCR, and TCRdb's table has in-frame clones only and misses some. This table has about 190,000 clones, approximately 80% appearing once. This clonotype originated in a woman between 50 and 59 years old in good health and CMV-seropositive. Sequenced sample: PBMCs. This chain uses TRBV6-1 with TRBJ2-7, with 8 positions matching TRBD1. CDR3 DNA: TGTGCCAGCAGTGAAGACAGGGGGATGGTTTTCGAGCAGTACTTC. Protein product: CASSEDRGMVFEQYF.